The source of this T cell receptor (beta chain) is a study of blood T cell repertoires in COVID-19. Across the study: Collection of acute and convalescent COVID-19 samples took place in the United States, Italy and Spain. Sources were T cells, B-cell-depleted T cells, or PBMCs; the material itself was cDNA or gDNA.

Profiling relied on immunoSEQ multiplex PCR, and the TCRdb table lists in-frame clones only, not all of them. The sample includes approximately 280,000 clones, 80% to 90% of them seen just once. The CDR3 has 14 residues. With 0 bases removed from V and 2 bases from J, the gap between germline ends came to 8 bases. CDR1 and CDR2 (germline): SGDLS, YYNGEE. The chain employs TRBV9 and TRBJ1-1; D ambiguous. The source material was peripheral blood. This receptor was identified in a woman aged 70-85 years with acute or convalescent COVID-19. The CDR3 coding sequence is TGTGCCAGCAGCGTAGGGTCGGGAAACACTGAAGCTTTCTTT. Protein sequence: CASSVGSGNTEAFF.